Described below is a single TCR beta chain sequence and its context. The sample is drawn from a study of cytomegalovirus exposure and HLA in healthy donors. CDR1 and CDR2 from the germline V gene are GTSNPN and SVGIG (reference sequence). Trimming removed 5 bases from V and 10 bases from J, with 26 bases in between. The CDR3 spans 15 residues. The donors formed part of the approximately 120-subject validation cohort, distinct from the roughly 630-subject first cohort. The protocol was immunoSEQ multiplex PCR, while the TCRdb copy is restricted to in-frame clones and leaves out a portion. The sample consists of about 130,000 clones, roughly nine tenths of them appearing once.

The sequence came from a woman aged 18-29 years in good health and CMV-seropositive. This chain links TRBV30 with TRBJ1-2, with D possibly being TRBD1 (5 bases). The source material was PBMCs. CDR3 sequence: CAWGPSGTLEDTYTF. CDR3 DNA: TGTGCCTGGGGTCCCTCCGGGACTCTCGAGGATACCTACACCTTC.